The entry below describes one TCR beta chain. The CDR3 has 19 amino acids. Germline CDR1 is MDHEN and CDR2 is SYDVKM. V gave up 7 bases and J gave up 4 bases; unmatched junction bases: 22. This sample was included in a study of T cell changes during pregnancy in multiple sclerosis. Method: immunoSEQ multiplex PCR; TCRdb's copy keeps in-frame clones and lacks some. This sample has approximately 60,000 clones, with 90% to 95% found just once. The material was CD8+ T cells from peripheral blood mononuclear cells, obtained in the third trimester of pregnancy. The source is a female donor with multiple sclerosis, enrolled in a pregnancy study. This chain connects TRBV28 to TRBJ2-3; 8 bases map to TRBD2. The CDR3 sequence: CASITHSRGGGLNSDTQYF. The CDR3 coding sequence is TGTGCCAGCATCACCCATTCCCGGGGGGGAGGCCTAAACTCAGATACGCAGTATTTT. Complete variable domain (other parts from reference TRBV28 and TRBJ2-3): DVKVTQSSRYLVKRTGEKVFLECVQDMDHENMFWYRQDPGLGLRLIYFSYDVKMKEKGDIPEGYSVSREKKERFSLILESASTNQTSMYLCASITHSRGGGLNSDTQYFGPGTRLTVL.